The 24 T cell receptor beta chains reported below all come from one sample, sequenced in a study of blood T cell repertoires in COVID-19. Sequencing was performed with immunoSEQ multiplex PCR; in TCRdb, only in-frame clones are kept and a portion is missing. This table has just over 650,000 clones, about nine tenths appearing once. Sequencing input: peripheral blood. Receptor source: a woman younger than 30 with acute or convalescent COVID-19.

This clone was counted a few times. V is TRBV28 and J is TRBJ1-3, with no clear D. The CDR3 runs to 15 residues. In germline, CDR1 is MDHEN, CDR2 SYDVKM. V lost 1 base and J 0 bases, leaving 7 bases between the germline ends. The CDR3 nucleotides are TGTGCCAGCAGTTTATTTCACAGCTCTGGAAACACCATATATTTT. It specifies CASSLFHSSGNTIYF.

The chain recombines TRBV10-3 with TRBJ2-7, with TRBD1 matching over 10 bases. Trimming at V came to 5 bases and at J to 3 bases, leaving 4 bases not matched to a gene. CDR1 ENHRY and CDR2 SYGVKD come from the germline V gene. This CDR3 comprises 14 residues. CDR3 DNA: TGTGCCATCAGTCCCGGACAGGGGGACTACGAGCAGTACTTC. Amino acid sequence: CAISPGQGDYEQYF.

The chain links TRBV7-9 to TRBJ1-1, with a weak D call TRBD1 (6 bases). The CDR3 has 14 residues. The germline V and J ends were trimmed by 5 bases and 4 bases, with 14 bases remaining between them. CDR1 and CDR2 (germline): SEHNR, FQNEAQ (reference sequence). The DNA of the CDR3 is TGTGCCAGCAGCCCACAGGGTTTTTCCACTGAAGCTTTCTTT. This translates into CASSPQGFSTEAFF.

The chain combines TRBV2 with TRBJ2-7; D is undetermined. Between the trimmed V and J ends, which lost 6 bases and 0 bases, there was a span of 12 bases. Germline V gives CDR1 SNHLY, CDR2 FYNNEI. This CDR3 is 14 amino acids long. DNA for the CDR3: TGTGCCAGCAGGCCCATGCGTAGCTCCTACGAGCAGTACTTC. It is translated as CASRPMRSSYEQYF.

This clone was observed once. The rearrangement links TRBV6-5 to TRBJ1-1; weak D call: TRBD1 (6 bases). The CDR3 loop spans 14 amino acids. Germline assignment: CDR1 MNHEY and CDR2 SVGAGI. Trimming removed 7 bases at V and 1 base at J, with 13 bases between. Here the CDR3 reads CASKRGTQNTEAFF. The CDR3 DNA is TGTGCCAGCAAGAGGGGGACACAGAACACTGAAGCTTTCTTT.

The chain recombines TRBV13 with TRBJ2-3; 8 nucleotides line up with TRBD2. Germline V gene sequence: CDR1 PRHDT, CDR2 FYEKMQ (reference sequence). The CDR3 runs 17 residues. With 4 bases clipped from V and 3 bases from J, the junction kept 12 bases outside the gene matches. CDR3 region: CASSSLLLAGPTDTQYF. The DNA for the CDR3 is TGTGCCAGCAGCTCCCTTCTATTAGCGGGGCCGACAGATACGCAGTATTTT.

For the CDR3, the DNA is TGTGCCAGTAGTAGGGGCCGAGTGAACACTGAAGCTTTCTTT. Amino acid sequence: CASSRGRVNTEAFF. The genes are TRBV19 and TRBJ1-1; possible D gene TRBD1, 5 bases. This CDR3 comprises 14 residues. Germline CDR1 LNHDA, CDR2 SQIVND (reference sequence). V lost 4 bases to trimming and J lost 0 bases, with 9 bases between them.

The chain is built from TRBV5-1 and TRBJ2-3; 16 bases agree with TRBD2. The germline V gene has CDR1 SGHRS and CDR2 YFSETQ. Trimming took 0 bases from V and 4 from J; bases not matched to a gene: 5. The CDR3 is 18 residues long. The CDR3 bases are TGCGCCAGCAGCTTGGCGGGACTAGCGGGGGGGCGTGCAGATACGCAGTATTTT. Protein sequence: CASSLAGLAGGRADTQYF.

V and J are TRBV4-1 and TRBJ2-3, with D tentatively TRBD2 (6 bases). The CDR3 is 17 residues long. V lost 0 bases and J 1 base, leaving 14 bases between the germline ends. Germline V lookup: CDR1 MGHRA, CDR2 YSYEKL. The CDR3 loop reads CASSQDRRAWGTDTQYF. Here the CDR3 DNA reads TGCGCCAGCAGCCAAGATAGGAGGGCGTGGGGCACAGATACGCAGTATTTT.

V gene TRBV15 combines with J gene TRBJ1-6; perhaps TRBD1 as D (6 bases). From germline, CDR1 is LNHNV and CDR2 YYDKDF (reference sequence). This CDR3 comprises 13 residues. Trimming took 9 bases from V and 8 from J, leaving 14 bases between them. CDR3 sequence (DNA): TGTGCCACGCAGGGGTTTGATGATTCACCCCTCCACTTT. As protein: CATQGFDDSPLHF. The full variable domain, with the rest looked up from reference TRBV15 and TRBJ1-6, is DAMVIQNPRYQVTQFGKPVTLSCSQTLNHNVMYWYQQKSSQAPKLLFHYYDKDFNNEADTPDNFQSRRPNTSFCFLDIRSPGLGDTAMYLCATQGFDDSPLHFGNGTRLTVT.

The gene calls are TRBV24-1 and TRBJ2-3; 7 nucleotides agree with TRBD1. This CDR3 contains 14 residues. With 0 bases clipped from V and 6 bases from J, the junction kept 2 bases outside the gene matches. CDR1 is KGHDR, CDR2 SFDVKD, per germline. In DNA form, the CDR3 reads TGTGCCACCAGTGATTTGCTGACAGGGGATACGCAGTATTTT. This gives the protein CATSDLLTGDTQYF.

This clone came up a few times. This chain joins TRBV30 and TRBJ1-6; D is uncertain. In germline, CDR1 is GTSNPN, CDR2 SVGIG (reference sequence). The CDR3 is 13 residues long. V was pared by 2 bases and J by 7 bases, with 9 bases between. In DNA, the CDR3 is TGTGCCTGGAGTTTGGTGGGCAATTCACCCCTCCACTTT. Protein sequence: CAWSLVGNSPLHF.

CDR3 nucleotides: TGTGCCAGTACAGATAACACCGGGGAGCTGTTTTTT. Its protein product is CASTDNTGELFF. This chain joins TRBV11-2 and TRBJ2-2, with unresolved D. V was pared by 9 bases and J by 2 bases, with 7 bases between. The CDR3 contains 12 residues. CDR1 is SGHAT and CDR2 is FQNNGV in the germline V gene. Drawing the rest from reference TRBV11-2 and TRBJ2-2, the complete variable domain is EAGVAQSPRYKIIEKRQSVAFWCNPISGHATLYWYQQILGQGPKLLIQFQNNGVVDDSQLPKDRFSAERLKGVDSTLKIQPAKLEDSAVYLCASTDNTGELFFGEGSRLTVL.

This clone was detected once. The CDR3 spells CASEKRGLGNTIYF. The CDR3 DNA reads TGTGCCAGCGAAAAGAGGGGGCTTGGAAACACCATATATTTT. V usage is TRBV5-8 and J usage is TRBJ1-3; 7 bases are a match to TRBD1. Germline-derived CDR1 and CDR2 are SGHTS and YDEGEE. CDR3 length: 14 residues. The ends lost 7 bases at V and 3 bases at J; junction bases unmatched: 7.

The chain carries TRBV25-1 and TRBJ1-4; D might be TRBD1 (5 bases). Trimming stripped 1 base from V and 7 bases from J, with 13 bases between. Germline CDR1 is MGHDK and CDR2 is SYGVNS. This CDR3 spans 15 amino acids. CDR3 protein: CASSELGDILEKLFF. CDR3 bases: TGTGCCAGCAGTGAATTAGGGGATATCCTTGAAAAACTGTTTTTT. Full variable domain (missing parts from reference TRBV25-1 and TRBJ1-4): EADIYQTPRYLVIGTGKKITLECSQTMGHDKMYWYQQDPGMELHLIHYSYGVNSTEKGDLSSESTVSRIRTEHFPLTLESARPSHTSQYLCASSELGDILEKLFFGSGTQLSVL.

The V call is TRBV4-3, the J call TRBJ2-2; D is ambiguous. Germline CDR1 LGHNA, CDR2 YSLEER. Deletions cut 2 bases from V and 7 bases from J, with 11 bases between. The CDR3 consists of 14 residues. CDR3 residues: CASSQLFPVGELFF. The CDR3 DNA is TGCGCCAGCAGCCAACTTTTCCCCGTCGGGGAGCTGTTTTTT.

This sequence joins TRBV11-2 and TRBJ1-1; no definite D call. The CDR3 sequence is 15 residues long. Germline-derived CDR1 and CDR2 are SGHAT and FQNNGV. V lost 2 bases, J lost 0 bases, and 10 bases lay in between. The CDR3 is CASSLIPGMNTEAFF. The DNA of the CDR3 is TGTGCCAGCAGCTTAATTCCGGGGATGAACACTGAAGCTTTCTTT. Looking up the rest from reference TRBV11-2 and TRBJ1-1 gives the full variable domain: EAGVAQSPRYKIIEKRQSVAFWCNPISGHATLYWYQQILGQGPKLLIQFQNNGVVDDSQLPKDRFSAERLKGVDSTLKIQPAKLEDSAVYLCASSLIPGMNTEAFFGQGTRLTVV.

The CDR3 DNA follows: TGCAGTGCTAGTCACGGACAGCCTAATTCACCCCTCCACTTT. This sequence encodes CSASHGQPNSPLHF. The gene calls are TRBV20-1 and TRBJ1-6; D possibly corresponds to TRBD1 (6 bases). Germline V gene sequence: CDR1 DFQATT, CDR2 SNEGSKA (reference sequence). Trimming took off 3 bases at V and 6 bases at J, with 12 bases between the two ends. This CDR3 has 14 amino acids.

The V gene is TRBV10-3, the J gene TRBJ1-2; the match to TRBD1 covers 9 bases. The junction had 11 bases not matched to a gene; V was cut back by 2 bases and J by 1 base. The CDR3 length is 18 residues. The germline gives CDR1 ENHRY, CDR2 SYGVKD. The CDR3 region has the DNA TGTGCCATCAGTGAGCCGACAACCGGGACAGGGTATAACTATGGCTACACCTTC. This translates into CAISEPTTGTGYNYGYTF.

The chain couples TRBV27 to TRBJ2-2; D is ambiguous. Germline CDR1 MNHEY, CDR2 SMNVEV (reference sequence). The CDR3 is made up of 14 amino acids. V lost 0 bases, J lost 3 bases, and 5 bases lay in between. Here the CDR3 reads CASSLSEYTGELFF. The CDR3 DNA is TGTGCCAGCAGTTTATCAGAGTACACCGGGGAGCTGTTTTTT.

The chain carries TRBV5-6 and TRBJ1-2, with no clear D. The CDR3 runs to 14 residues. Trimming pared 4 bases from V and 3 bases from J, leaving 13 bases between. CDR1 is SGHDT, CDR2 YYEEEE, per germline. The CDR3 region is CASSPSAVYYGYTF. The CDR3 bases are TGTGCCAGCAGCCCCTCAGCGGTGTACTATGGCTACACCTTC.

Details on this clone: The same CDR3 can be traced to other DNA sequences in this sample. The J gene is TRBJ1-1, the V gene TRBV2; 8 nucleotides align to TRBD1. The CDR3 is made up of 14 amino acids. V trimming: 6 bases; J trimming: 2 bases; junction bases outside the gene matches: 5. Germline values: CDR1 SNHLY, CDR2 FYNNEI. Here the CDR3 DNA reads TGTGCCAGCAGGCGGGACAGGCCAAACACTGAAGCTTTCTTT. Amino acid sequence: CASRRDRPNTEAFF.

V usage is TRBV6-4 and J usage is TRBJ2-3, with D perhaps matching TRBD1 (5 bases). The CDR3 extends over 15 amino acids. Germline V lookup: CDR1 MRHNA, CDR2 SNTAGT. Between the trimmed V and J ends, which lost 0 bases and 3 bases, there was a span of 10 bases. For the CDR3, the DNA is TGTGCCAGCAGTGACTCGAACAGGCCAACAGATACGCAGTATTTT. The encoded protein is CASSDSNRPTDTQYF.

The CDR3 reads CASSLGPSRGNQPQHF. CDR3 nucleotide sequence: TGTGCCAGCAGCTTAGGCCCCAGCAGGGGCAATCAGCCCCAGCATTTT. This chain links TRBV7-2 with TRBJ1-5; TRBD1 is a possible D gene (5 bases). The CDR3 covers 16 residues. Trimming removed 1 base from V and 2 bases from J, with 12 bases in between. Germline CDR1 reads SGHTA; CDR2 reads FQGNSA.